This record looks at one T cell receptor beta chain sequence and its context. PCR was performed a second time for roughly 7 to 11 cycles using a sample-barcoded 5' primer and a J-beta primer mix. MiXCR was run by TCRdb on the 5' RACE reads, yielding one entry per CDR3 protein. Among 700,000 to 850,000 distinct CDR3 sequences listed, about 53% were seen once. There were at least 5.5 micrograms of total RNA extracted from every sample. The data are from a study of blood T cells in healthy people across ages. In the study overall: Through template switching, about one barcoded beta molecule was captured per two T cells, as measured in model experiments.

CDR3 size: 15 residues. V was clipped by 5 bases and J by 3 bases; unmatched bases: 6. The germline CDR1 and CDR2 sequences are MRHNA and SNTAGT. This chain joins TRBV6-4 and TRBJ2-3; TRBD2 matches at 9 bases. Sequenced input: blood. This receptor was obtained from an older man in good health. CDR3 amino acids: CASSSAGGPTDTQYF. CDR3 nucleotides: TGTGCCAGCAGTTCAGCGGGAGGCCCGACAGATACGCAGTATTTT.